The TCR beta chain described here comes from a study of blood T cell repertoires in COVID-19. This clone occurred once. The V end lost 4 bases, the J end lost 0 bases, and 7 bases lay between the germline ends. CDR3 length: 15 amino acids. Germline values: CDR1 LGHDT, CDR2 YNNKEL (reference sequence). Using immunoSEQ multiplex PCR, the repertoire was profiled, and TCRdb retains in-frame clones only, with some absent. Of roughly 330,000 clones listed, around 88% are singletons. V usage is TRBV3-1 (or the pseudogene TRBV3-2) and J usage is TRBJ2-6; D not resolved. The sequence derives from a woman in her 50s with acute or convalescent COVID-19. The sample was peripheral blood. The chain's CDR3 is CASSPSYSGANVLTF. CDR3 nucleotide sequence: TGTGCCAGCAGCCCTAGTTACTCTGGGGCCAACGTCCTGACTTTC.